The 12 T cell receptor beta chains given below trace back to one sample, sequenced in a study of shared clonotypes between healthy human individuals. The protocol was immunoSEQ multiplex PCR, while the TCRdb copy is restricted to in-frame clones and leaves out a portion. The data show almost 750,000 clones, 72% seen once. Sequenced: memory CD4+ T cells sorted from blood. Stated subset: CD45RA-negative fraction. The receptors were gathered from a woman aged 25 to 45 in good health.

Worth noting for this clone: At the DNA level, this CDR3 is encoded by other sequences in the same sample as well. The genes are TRBV11-2 and TRBJ2-7; weak D call: TRBD1 (6 bases). CDR3 length equals 12 residues. Germline CDR1 reads SGHAT; CDR2 reads FQNNGV. The V and J ends lost 4 bases and 4 bases respectively, with 8 bases between them. CDR3 sequence reads: CASSSQGYEQYF. The DNA of the CDR3 is TGTGCCAGCAGCTCTCAGGGGTACGAGCAGTACTTC.

The chain couples TRBV23-1 to TRBJ2-3; 10 bases are a match to TRBD2. Being an ORF, TRBV23-1 has a function that is uncertain. The CDR3 is made up of 16 amino acids. V lost 0 bases, J lost 0 bases, and 0 bases stayed unmatched. The DNA of the CDR3 is TGCGCCAGCAGTCAATCGACTAGCGGGAGCACAGATACGCAGTATTTT. It yields the protein CASSQSTSGSTDTQYF.

This clone has a handful of counts. The chain uses TRBV5-5 and TRBJ2-7, with 10 bases aligning to TRBD1. The CDR3 has 16 amino acids. Germline V gene data show CDR1 as SGHKS and CDR2 as YYEKEE (reference sequence). With 4 bases clipped from V and 4 bases from J, the junction kept 11 bases outside the gene matches. The CDR3 here is CASSGAGQGLSYEQYF. The CDR3 coding sequence is TGTGCCAGCAGCGGAGCGGGACAGGGGTTATCGTACGAGCAGTACTTC.

The V gene is TRBV11-3, the J gene TRBJ2-3; D is possibly TRBD1 (5 bases). V dropped 2 bases and J dropped 8 bases, with 11 bases sitting between them. The CDR3 is 13 amino acids. CDR1 is SGHNT and CDR2 is YENEEA in the germline V gene. The CDR3 protein is CASSLLREGTQYF. The CDR3 nucleotides are TGTGCCAGCAGCTTACTCAGGGAAGGTACGCAGTATTTT.

The gene calls are TRBV6-4 and TRBJ2-2, with D perhaps being TRBD1 or TRBD2 (5 bases each). CDR3 length: 13 residues. Germline V gives CDR1 MRHNA, CDR2 SNTAGT. Deletions cut 5 bases from V and 4 bases from J, with 8 bases between. CDR3 protein: CASSPGSTGELFF. The CDR3 DNA is TGTGCCAGCAGTCCAGGGAGCACCGGGGAGCTGTTTTTT.

V is TRBV6-1 and J is TRBJ2-7, with 11 bases aligning to TRBD2. The germline V gene encodes CDR1 MNHNS and CDR2 SASEGT. Trimming cost V 2 bases and J 7 bases; bases outside gene matches: 4. This CDR3 comprises 14 residues. CDR3 loop: CASSELAGGWEQYF. CDR3 in DNA: TGTGCCAGCAGTGAACTAGCGGGGGGCTGGGAGCAGTACTTC.

This clone was seen many times. The gene calls are TRBV5-1 and TRBJ2-7; D remains ambiguous. Deletions cut 0 bases from V and 0 bases from J, with 13 bases between. Germline CDR1 and CDR2: SGHRS and YFSETQ. This CDR3 has 16 residues. The CDR3 bases are TGCGCCAGCAGCTTGGCGGGTACGGCCAGCTCCTACGAGCAGTACTTC. Protein sequence: CASSLAGTASSYEQYF.

The chain joins TRBV7-9 to TRBJ1-5; a weak D match, TRBD1 (5 bases). V was pared by 5 bases and J by 1 base, with 12 bases between. The CDR3 length is 15 residues. Germline V lookup: CDR1 SEHNR, CDR2 FQNEAQ (reference sequence). The CDR3 sequence is CASSGGLGSNQPQHF. The CDR3 coding sequence is TGTGCCAGCAGCGGGGGGTTGGGGAGCAATCAGCCCCAGCATTTT.

The chain is built from TRBV5-6 and TRBJ2-5, with D perhaps being TRBD1 or TRBD2 (5 bases each). The V gene's germline CDR1 is SGHDT and CDR2 YYEEEE. The CDR3 length is 15 residues. The V and J ends lost 3 bases and 4 bases respectively, with 16 bases between them. Here the CDR3 DNA reads TGTGCCAGCAGCTGGGGCTCGGGGTCGGGAGAGACCCAGTACTTC. Translation: CASSWGSGSGETQYF.

J is TRBJ2-5 and V is TRBV28; no reliable D call. Matching the DNA end better, TRBJ2-7 makes the J call doubtful. Germline V gives CDR1 MDHEN, CDR2 SYDVKM. The CDR3 contains 14 residues. The CDR3: CASSSLVRSYEQYF. The CDR3 DNA follows: TGTGCCAGCAGTTCCCTGGTACGCTCCTACGAGCAGTACTTC.

The rearrangement joins TRBV19 to TRBJ1-1; TRBD1 might be the D (6 bases). The CDR3 contains 13 residues. Trimming took off 6 bases at V and 1 base at J, with 9 bases between the two ends. Looked up from germline, CDR1 is LNHDA and CDR2 is SQIVND (reference sequence). CDR3 loop: CASRGHQNTEAFF. CDR3 bases: TGTGCCAGTAGGGGACACCAGAACACTGAAGCTTTCTTT.

DNA of the CDR3: TGCGCCAGCAGTGACCCGGGACTAGCGGGAGGAAGTGAGCAGTTCTTC. Protein product: CASSDPGLAGGSEQFF. The J gene is TRBJ2-1, the V gene TRBV10-1, with 15 nucleotides matching TRBD2. The CDR3 consists of 16 residues. Germline trimming cut 3 bases from V and 9 bases from J; bases unmatched to any gene: 6. CDR1 and CDR2 (germline): WNHNN, SYGVQD (reference sequence).